This T cell receptor beta chain appears in the sequencing data of a study of T cells in Graves' hyperthyroidism and ophthalmopathy. Study summary: It was at initial diagnosis, before any treatment, that peripheral blood was collected.

The table lists this clonotype with many counts. RNA transcripts gave rise to amplified TCR beta CDR3 regions. An initial round of RT-PCR targeting the TCR CDR3 relied on the HTBI primer set. TCRdb called the multiplex PCR reads again in MiXCR, with one record for every CDR3 protein. Of about 600,000 distinct CDR3 sequences in the sample, about 14% were seen once. Germline V lookup: CDR1 SNHLY, CDR2 FYNNEI. V trimming: 11 bases; J trimming: 0 bases; junction bases outside the gene matches: 5. The CDR3 covers 14 residues. Sequencing was carried out using blood. The rearrangement joins TRBV2 to TRBJ2-1; 9 nucleotides line up with TRBD2. This TCR was recovered from a woman between 18 and 29 years old with Graves' ophthalmopathy. For the CDR3, the DNA is TGTGCCGGAGGGCGGGAGGGCTCCTACAATGAGCAGTTCTTC. Amino acid sequence: CAGGREGSYNEQFF.